Below are 11 T cell receptor beta chains sequenced from a single sample in a study of blood T cell repertoires in COVID-19. The method was immunoSEQ multiplex PCR; TCRdb's version includes in-frame clones alone and lacks a portion of them. The sample holds some 400,000 clones, roughly 91% seen once. The sample comprised PBMCs or T cells enriched from blood (not recorded which). These receptors all come from a woman aged 30 to 39 who had recovered from COVID-19.

The chain combines TRBV2 with TRBJ2-7; TRBD2 might be the D (7 bases). V was clipped by 11 bases and J by 5 bases, with 16 bases between them. Germline V lookup: CDR1 SNHLY, CDR2 FYNNEI. The CDR3 has 12 amino acids. CDR3 nucleotides: TGTGCCGGGGGGGACATTCAGAACGAGCAGTACTTC. Its protein is CAGGDIQNEQYF.

V gene TRBV28 combines with J gene TRBJ2-2; D might be TRBD1 (6 bases). The length of the CDR3 is 14 residues. Germline V gene sequence: CDR1 MDHEN, CDR2 SYDVKM. V lost 5 bases and J lost 4, with 11 bases in between. The CDR3 nucleotides read TGTGCCAGCAGTCCGGGGACACCCACCGGGGAGCTGTTTTTT. The encoded protein is CASSPGTPTGELFF.

This chain uses TRBV12-3 or TRBV12-4 with TRBJ1-5, with unresolved D. V lost 5 bases to trimming and J lost 4 bases, with 9 bases between them. The length of the CDR3 is 13 residues. CDR3 sequence (DNA): TGTGCCAGCAGTCGCGCATTGAATCAGCCCCAGCATTTT. It yields the protein CASSRALNQPQHF.

The chain has TRBV27 and TRBJ2-3; the match to TRBD2 covers 11 bases. This CDR3 spans 16 amino acids. V shed 4 bases and J 2 bases; nucleotides not matched to a gene: 5. The germline gives CDR1 MNHEY, CDR2 SMNVEV (reference sequence). The CDR3 DNA reads as TGTGCCAGCAGTTCCCGACTAGCGGGATACACAGATACGCAGTATTTT. Protein: CASSSRLAGYTDTQYF.

The chain employs TRBV18 and TRBJ1-1; D is undetermined. This CDR3 spans 15 amino acids. The V end was cut by 0 bases, the J end by 1 base, with 9 bases between. In germline, CDR1 is KGHSH, CDR2 LQKENI. The CDR3 protein is CASSPPVLRNTEAFF. The CDR3 nucleotides are TGTGCCAGCTCACCACCAGTTCTGAGGAACACTGAAGCTTTCTTT.

V is TRBV2 and J is TRBJ2-5; D may be TRBD1 (7 bases). The V end lost 7 bases, the J end lost 1 base, and 16 bases lay between the germline ends. CDR3 length: 15 residues. The germline gives CDR1 SNHLY, CDR2 FYNNEI. Here the CDR3 DNA reads TGTGCCAGCAAAAACAGGGGAGGCCTCCAAGAGACCCAGTACTTC. Protein: CASKNRGGLQETQYF.

The rearrangement joins TRBV28 to TRBJ1-5; 9 nucleotides match TRBD1. Trimming cost V 6 bases and J 7 bases; bases outside gene matches: 7. This CDR3 region has 14 residues. The germline V gene encodes CDR1 MDHEN and CDR2 SYDVKM. For the CDR3, the DNA is TGTGCCAGCAGGGCCACAGGGGGCCGGCAGCCCCAGCATTTT. It codes for CASRATGGRQPQHF.

This chain uses TRBV7-2 with TRBJ1-2; 8 bases align to TRBD1. J was trimmed by 6 bases and V by 0 bases; bases with no gene match: 9. There are 16 residues in the CDR3. Per germline, CDR1 SGHTA and CDR2 FQGNSA. The CDR3 region is CASSLALRQGLDGYTF. The CDR3 DNA sequence: TGTGCCAGCAGCTTAGCGTTGAGACAGGGGCTGGATGGCTACACCTTC.

This chain joins TRBV6-2 or TRBV6-3 and TRBJ1-1, with TRBD1 identical over 9 bases. CDR1 and CDR2 from the germline V gene are MNHEY and SVGEGT. J gave up 2 bases and V 5 bases, and 6 bases lay outside the gene matches. The CDR3 has 15 amino acids. As DNA, the CDR3 is TGTGCCAGCAGTACTACGGGACAGGGAAACACTGAAGCTTTCTTT. Translation: CASSTTGQGNTEAFF.

The V gene is TRBV6-4, the J gene TRBJ2-2, with TRBD2 matching 14 bases. CDR1 and CDR2 (germline): MRHNA, SNTAGT. J was trimmed by 6 bases and V by 6 bases; bases with no gene match: 3. This CDR3 is built from 15 residues. The CDR3 region is CASRGLAGESGELFF. CDR3 coding DNA: TGTGCCAGCAGGGGACTAGCGGGAGAATCCGGGGAGCTGTTTTTT.

This sequence joins TRBV5-5 and TRBJ2-7; weak D call: TRBD1 (5 bases). CDR3 length: 14 amino acids. Trimming removed 0 bases from V and 2 bases from J, with 9 bases in between. The V gene's germline CDR1 is SGHKS and CDR2 YYEKEE (reference sequence). DNA for the CDR3: TGTGCCAGCAGCTTGGAGGGGCGGACCTACGAGCAGTACTTC. Residues: CASSLEGRTYEQYF.